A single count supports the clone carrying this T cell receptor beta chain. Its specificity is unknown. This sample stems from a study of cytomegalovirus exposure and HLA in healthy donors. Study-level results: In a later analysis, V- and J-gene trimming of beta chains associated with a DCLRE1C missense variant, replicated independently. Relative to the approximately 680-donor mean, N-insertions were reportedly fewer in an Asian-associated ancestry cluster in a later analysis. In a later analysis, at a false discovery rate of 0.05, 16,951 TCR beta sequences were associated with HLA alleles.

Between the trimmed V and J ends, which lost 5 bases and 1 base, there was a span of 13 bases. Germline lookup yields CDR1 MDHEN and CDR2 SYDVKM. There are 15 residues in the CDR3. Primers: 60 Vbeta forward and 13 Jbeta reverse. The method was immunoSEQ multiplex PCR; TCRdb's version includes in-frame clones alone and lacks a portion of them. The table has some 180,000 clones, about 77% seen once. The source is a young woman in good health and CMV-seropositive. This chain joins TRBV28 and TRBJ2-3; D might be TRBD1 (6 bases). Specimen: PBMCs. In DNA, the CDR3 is TGTGCCAGCAGTACCGACAGGTACGGCACAGATACGCAGTATTTT. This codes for CASSTDRYGTDTQYF.